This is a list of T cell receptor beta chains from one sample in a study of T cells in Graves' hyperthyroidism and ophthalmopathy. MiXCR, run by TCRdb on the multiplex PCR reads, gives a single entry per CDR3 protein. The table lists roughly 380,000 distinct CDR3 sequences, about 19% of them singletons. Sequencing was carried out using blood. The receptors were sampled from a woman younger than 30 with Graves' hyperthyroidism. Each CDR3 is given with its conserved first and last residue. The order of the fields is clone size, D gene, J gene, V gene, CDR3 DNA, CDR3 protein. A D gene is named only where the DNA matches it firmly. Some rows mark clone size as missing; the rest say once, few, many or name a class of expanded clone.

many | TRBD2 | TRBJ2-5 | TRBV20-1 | TGCAGTGCTACGATACTAGCGGGGGAAGAGACCCAGTACTTC | CSATILAGEETQYF
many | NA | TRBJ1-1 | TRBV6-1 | TGTGCCAGCAGTGTACACATTAACACTGAAGCTTTCTTT | CASSVHINTEAFF
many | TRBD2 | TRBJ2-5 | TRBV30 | TGTGCCTGGAGTGGACTAGCGGGGGGGATTAGGGAGACCCAGTACTTC | CAWSGLAGGIRETQYF
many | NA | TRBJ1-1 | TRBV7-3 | TGTGCCAGCAGCTTCTTCTCGTCTGAAGCTTTCTTT | CASSFFSSEAFF
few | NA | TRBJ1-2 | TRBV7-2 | TGTGCCAGCAGCTTAGCACAGGGAGACTATGGCTACACCTTC | CASSLAQGDYGYTF
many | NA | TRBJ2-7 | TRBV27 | TGTGCCAGCAGTTTATATGGCAGGCCGGAACAAGCCCGCTACGAGCAGTACTTC | CASSLYGRPEQARYEQYF
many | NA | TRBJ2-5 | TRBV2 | TGTGCCAGCAGTAGCACAAGTCGGGAGACCCAGTACTTC | CASSSTSRETQYF
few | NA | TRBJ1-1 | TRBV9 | TGTGCCAGCAGCCAATTACGGACAGATCAAGCTTTCTTT | CASSQLRTDQAFF
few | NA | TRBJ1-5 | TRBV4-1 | TGCGCCAGCAGCCTCCTGGGGTTGCGCAATCAGCCCCAGCATTTT | CASSLLGLRNQPQHF
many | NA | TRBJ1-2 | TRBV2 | TGTGCCAGCAATGGGGGCTATGGCTACACCTTC | CASNGGYGYTF
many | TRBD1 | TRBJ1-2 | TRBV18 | TGTGCCAGCTCACCAAACAGGGGCGGCTACACCTTC | CASSPNRGGYTF
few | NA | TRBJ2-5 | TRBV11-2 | TGTGCCAGCAGCTTAGGTCCCCGCCAAGAGACCCAGTACTTC | CASSLGPRQETQYF
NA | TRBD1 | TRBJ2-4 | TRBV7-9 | TGTGCCAGCAGCTACCCTAGCGGACAGGGGGGAAACATTCAGTACTTC | CASSYPSGQGGNIQYF
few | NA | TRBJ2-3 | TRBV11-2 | TGTGCCAGCAGCTTGATCGGCAAACATACGCAGTATTTT | CASSLIGKHTQYF
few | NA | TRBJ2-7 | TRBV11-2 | TGTGCCAGCAGCTTTGTTCCGACCTACGAGCAGTACTTC | CASSFVPTYEQYF
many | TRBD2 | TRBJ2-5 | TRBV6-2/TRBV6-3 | TGTGCCAGCAGACGGGGACTAGCGGGACGGTATACCCAGTACTTC | CASRRGLAGRYTQYF
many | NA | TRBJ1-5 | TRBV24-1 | TGTGCCACCAGTGATCAACGACACGTCAATCAGCCCCAGCATTTT | CATSDQRHVNQPQHF
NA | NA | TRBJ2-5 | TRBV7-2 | TGTGCCAGCAGCTTACAAAGGGCCCTCGGGGAGACCCAGTACTTC | CASSLQRALGETQYF
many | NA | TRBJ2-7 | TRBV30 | TGTGCCTGGAGGGCGGACAGTCTATATGGGGAGCAGTACTTC | CAWRADSLYGEQYF
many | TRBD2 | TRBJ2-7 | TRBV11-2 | TGTGCCAGCAGCTCGGAAGGACTAGCGGGTTTCTCCTACGAGCAGTACTTC | CASSSEGLAGFSYEQYF
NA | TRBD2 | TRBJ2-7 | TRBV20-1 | TGCAGTGCCCCCACGGGAGGCTCCTACGAGCAGTACTTC | CSAPTGGSYEQYF
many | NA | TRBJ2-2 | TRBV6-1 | TGTGCCAGCAGTGGCGGAAACACCGGGGAGCTGTTTTTT | CASSGGNTGELFF
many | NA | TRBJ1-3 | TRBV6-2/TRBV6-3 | TGTGCCAGCAGTGACATTAGGAGCTCTGGAAACACCATATATTTT | CASSDIRSSGNTIYF
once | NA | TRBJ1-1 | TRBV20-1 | TGCAGTGCTATACAGGGCCCGGGCACTGAAGCTTTCTTT | CSAIQGPGTEAFF
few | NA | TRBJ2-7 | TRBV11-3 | TGTGCCAGCAGCTGGGGGACATTTGCCACCTACGAGCAGTACTTC | CASSWGTFATYEQYF
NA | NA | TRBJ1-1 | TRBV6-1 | TGTGCCAGCAAAGGTACTGAAGCTTTCTTT | CASKGTEAFF
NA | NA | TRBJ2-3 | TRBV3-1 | TGTGCCAGCAGCCCGACTACCCAGGAGTTCACAGATACGCAGTATTTT | CASSPTTQEFTDTQYF
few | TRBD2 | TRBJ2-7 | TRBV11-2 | TGTGCCAGCAGCTTAGGCGGGACTAGCGGCCCTCGGGGGCAGTACTTC | CASSLGGTSGPRGQYF
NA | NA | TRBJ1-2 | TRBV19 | TGTGCCAGTAGTATGGGTACCCGGGACTCCACTAACTATGGCTACACCTTC | CASSMGTRDSTNYGYTF
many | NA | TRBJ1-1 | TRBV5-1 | TGCGCCAGCAGCTTGGAGGGCAAAGCTTTCTTT | CASSLEGKAFF
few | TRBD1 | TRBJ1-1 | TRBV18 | TGTGCCAGCTCATACGGTATTGTAAGGGGGCCCACTGAAGCTTTCTTT | CASSYGIVRGPTEAFF
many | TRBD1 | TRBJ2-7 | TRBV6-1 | TGTGCCAGCAGTCCCCGCGGACAGGGGATGACCTACGAGCAGTACTTC | CASSPRGQGMTYEQYF
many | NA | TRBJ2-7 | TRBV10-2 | TGCGCCAGCAGTGCTGGGCGGGCGCGCTACGAGCAGTACTTC | CASSAGRARYEQYF
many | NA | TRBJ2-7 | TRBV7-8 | TGCGCCAGCAGCTCAGGATCGGGGGTGATCTCCTACGAGCAGTACTTC | CASSSGSGVISYEQYF
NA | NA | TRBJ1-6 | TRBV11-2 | TGTGCCAGCAGCTTAGAGAGAGGGATATCACCCCTCCACTTT | CASSLERGISPLHF
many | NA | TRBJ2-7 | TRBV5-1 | TGCGCCAGCAGCTTGACGGTCAGCTCCTACGAGCAGTACTTC | CASSLTVSSYEQYF
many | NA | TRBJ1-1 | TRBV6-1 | TGTGCCAGCAGTGTACACATTAACACTGAAGCTTCCTTT | CASSVHINTEASF
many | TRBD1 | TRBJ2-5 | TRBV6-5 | TGTGCCAGCAGAAACAGGGGGCGGCGGGAGACCCAGTACTTC | CASRNRGRRETQYF
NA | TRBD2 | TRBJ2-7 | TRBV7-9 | TGTGCCAGCACCAAAAGCGCGGGGGACCCCTACGAGCAGTACTTC | CASTKSAGDPYEQYF
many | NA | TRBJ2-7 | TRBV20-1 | TGCAGTGCTCCTGCCCGACAGTTTCCCTACGAGCAGTACTTC | CSAPARQFPYEQYF
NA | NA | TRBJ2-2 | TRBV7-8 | TGTGCCAGCAGCTGGCAGGGGGGCGCGGGCGGGGAGCTGTTTTTT | CASSWQGGAGGELFF
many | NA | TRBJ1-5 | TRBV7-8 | TGTGCCAGCAGCTTAGAAGTTGGGGCTAGCAATCAGCCCCAGCATTTT | CASSLEVGASNQPQHF
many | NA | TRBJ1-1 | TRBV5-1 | TGCGCCAGCCGAGGAGTTCCGAACACTGAAGCTTTCTTT | CASRGVPNTEAFF
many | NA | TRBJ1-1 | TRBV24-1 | TGTGCCACCAGTCCCGATTCCCCTGAAGCTTTCTTT | CATSPDSPEAFF
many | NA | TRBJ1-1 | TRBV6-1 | TGTGCCAGCAGCGAAAAGCTCGGGGGGGGGACTGAAGCTTTCTTT | CASSEKLGGGTEAFF
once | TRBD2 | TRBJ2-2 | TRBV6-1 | TGTGCCAGCAGGCCCACTAGCGGGGGGGCAACCGGGGAGCTGTTTTTT | CASRPTSGGATGELFF